The 25 T cell receptor beta chains below all came from one sample that was sequenced in a study of beta chain features in type 1 diabetes. Expressed TCRB transcripts were sequenced because the entire RNA isolate underwent reverse transcription. The data were produced by immunoSEQ multiplex PCR, yet TCRdb's version contains in-frame clones alone and is incomplete. This sample yields 350,000 to 450,000 clones, of which approximately 15% are seen a single time; more than 0.015% belongs to the top ten. The sequencing sample was made of naive CD4+ T cells from blood. These receptors came from a woman younger than 35 in good health.

This clone occurred a few times. The CDR3 protein is CASSPQTNEKLFF. CDR3 bases: TGTGCCAGCAGCCCCCAAACTAATGAAAAACTGTTTTTT. The V call is TRBV7-9, the J call TRBJ1-4, with D uncertain. The CDR3 runs to 13 residues. With 5 bases removed from V and 1 base from J, the gap between germline ends came to 5 bases. Germline V gene data show CDR1 as SEHNR and CDR2 as FQNEAQ (reference sequence).

The chain links TRBV2 to TRBJ2-7; 7 bases align to TRBD1. This CDR3 has 14 amino acids. The germline V gene encodes CDR1 SNHLY and CDR2 FYNNEI. Losses at the gene ends were 5 bases for V and 3 bases for J; bases not matched to a gene: 7. DNA for the CDR3: TGTGCCAGCAGTCCAGACAGGGACAGCTACGAGCAGTACTTC. It translates to CASSPDRDSYEQYF.

This clone occurred a few times. The gene calls are TRBV7-2 and TRBJ2-7; TRBD2 matches 11 bases. This CDR3 has 16 residues. Germline CDR1 and CDR2: SGHTA and FQGNSA. V shed 6 bases and J 4 bases; nucleotides not matched to a gene: 11. CDR3 in DNA: TGTGCCAGCAGATACACTAGCGGGAGTTTCCCATACGAGCAGTACTTC. Translating gives CASRYTSGSFPYEQYF.

This clone was seen a few times. This chain uses TRBV6-5 with TRBJ1-2; possible D gene TRBD1, 5 bases. In germline, CDR1 is MNHEY, CDR2 SVGAGI. V was clipped by 6 bases and J by 4 bases, with 15 bases between them. This CDR3 has 14 amino acids. As DNA, the CDR3 is TGTGCCAGCAGCGAGCAGGGTGGAGTCTATGGCTACACCTTC. This gives the protein CASSEQGGVYGYTF.

The V and J genes are TRBV4-1 and TRBJ2-7, with TRBD2 identical over 14 bases. Looked up from germline, CDR1 is MGHRA and CDR2 is YSYEKL. This CDR3 region has 15 residues. Trimming at V came to 4 bases and at J to 6 bases, leaving 5 bases not matched to a gene. The CDR3 bases are TGCGCCAGCAGCCTGGGACTAGCGGGAGTCGGCGAGCAGTACTTC. Amino acid sequence: CASSLGLAGVGEQYF.

The chain recombines TRBV25-1 with TRBJ2-1, with D possibly matching TRBD1 (6 bases). From germline, CDR1 is MGHDK and CDR2 SYGVNS. V shed 6 bases and J shed 12 bases, with 18 bases lying between them. The CDR3 totals 13 residues. Here the CDR3 reads CASSAYRADPQFF. The DNA of the CDR3 is TGTGCCAGCAGCGCCTACAGGGCTGATCCGCAGTTCTTC.

The sample holds a few counts of this clone. V is TRBV5-1 and J is TRBJ2-1; D is unresolved. From germline, CDR1 is SGHRS and CDR2 YFSETQ. The V end was cut by 0 bases, the J end by 0 bases, with 10 bases between. The CDR3 is made up of 16 amino acids. The CDR3 DNA reads TGCGCCAGCAGCTTGGCCCAGGTGAGCTCCTACAATGAGCAGTTCTTC. This codes for CASSLAQVSSYNEQFF.

This clone was found a few times. V gene TRBV29-1 combines with J gene TRBJ2-3, with 10 positions matching TRBD1. CDR1 and CDR2 from the germline V gene are SQVTM and ANQGSEA. The CDR3 extends over 15 amino acids. J lost 4 bases, V lost 7 bases, and 11 bases had no gene match. CDR3 region: CSALPPGTGADTQYF. Written as DNA, the CDR3 is TGCAGCGCATTGCCCCCCGGGACAGGGGCAGATACGCAGTATTTT.

This clone was seen more than once but under ten times. In DNA form, the CDR3 reads TGTGCCAGCAGCGTCTCCTACGAGCAGTACTTC. It yields the protein CASSVSYEQYF. V is TRBV2 and J is TRBJ2-7, with D hard to call. This CDR3 contains 11 residues. The V gene's germline CDR1 is SNHLY and CDR2 FYNNEI. V was cut by 6 bases and J by 0 bases, with 3 bases left in between.

This sequence joins TRBV25-1 and TRBJ2-7, with D possibly matching TRBD1 (6 bases). V was shortened by 2 bases and J by 11 bases, with 16 bases between the two germline ends. CDR1 MGHDK and CDR2 SYGVNS come from the germline V gene. The CDR3 sequence is 13 residues long. The CDR3, as DNA: TGTGCCAGCAGTGAAGGGGGCCCGGTACGGAAGTACTTC. It translates to CASSEGGPVRKYF.

This sequence joins TRBV6-6 and TRBJ2-7; D is possibly TRBD2 (5 bases). Germline V lookup: CDR1 MNHNY, CDR2 SVGAGI (reference sequence). Trimming took 5 bases from V and 4 from J, leaving 9 bases between them. The CDR3 length is 12 residues. CDR3 amino acids: CASSTRGYEQYF. The CDR3 DNA reads as TGTGCCAGCAGTACCCGGGGATACGAGCAGTACTTC.

This clone has just a few counts. J is TRBJ1-1 and V is TRBV18, with D hard to call. CDR3 size: 16 residues. Between the trimmed V and J ends, which lost 2 bases and 3 bases, there was a span of 16 bases. CDR1 KGHSH and CDR2 LQKENI come from the germline V gene. CDR3 protein: CASSPILRREDTEAFF. In nucleotides, the CDR3 is TGTGCCAGCTCACCAATCTTGCGGAGGGAAGACACTGAAGCTTTCTTT.

The chain is built from TRBV30 and TRBJ2-3; TRBD1 agrees at 10 bases. Trimming at V came to 4 bases and at J to 5 bases, leaving 6 bases not matched to a gene. CDR1 and CDR2 from the germline V gene are GTSNPN and SVGIG (reference sequence). This CDR3 has 14 residues. Written as DNA, the CDR3 is TGTGCCTGGACCGACGGGACAGGGGTAGATACGCAGTATTTT. Translating gives CAWTDGTGVDTQYF.

This chain uses TRBV6-6 with TRBJ2-7, with 9 bases matching TRBD1. The CDR3 is made up of 14 amino acids. Germline V CDR1 and CDR2: MNHNY, SVGAGI (reference sequence). Trimming cost V 2 bases and J 7 bases; bases outside gene matches: 6. This CDR3 is CASSYRDRVGEQYF. The DNA of the CDR3 is TGTGCCAGCAGTTACCGGGACAGGGTCGGTGAGCAGTACTTC.

The DNA of the CDR3 is TGTGCCAGCTCCACTATAGGACAGGGGAGTGACGGCTACACCTTC. This gives the protein CASSTIGQGSDGYTF. The rearrangement joins TRBV18 to TRBJ1-2; 9 nucleotides agree with TRBD1. The V and J ends lost 6 bases and 8 bases, in that order; junction bases with no gene match: 13. The CDR3 loop spans 15 amino acids. Germline V gene lookup returns CDR1 KGHSH and CDR2 LQKENI.

CDR3 sequence (DNA): TGTGCTAGTGGTCGGGAGAAGACTGAAGCTTTCTTT. This encodes CASGREKTEAFF. The chain employs TRBV12-5 and TRBJ1-1, with D uncertain. The V gene's germline CDR1 is LGHNT and CDR2 FRNRAP. CDR3 length: 12 amino acids. Trimming pared 5 bases from V and 5 bases from J, leaving 9 bases between. The whole variable domain, remainder taken from reference TRBV12-5 and TRBJ1-1, is DARVTQTPRHKVTEMGQEVTMRCQPILGHNTVFWYRQTMMQGLELLAYFRNRAPLDDSGMPKDRFSAEMPDATLATLKIQPSEPRDSAVYFCASGREKTEAFFGQGTRLTVV.

This rearrangement joins TRBV7-3 to TRBJ2-3, with D maybe TRBD2 (5 bases). Trimming removed 5 bases from V and 0 bases from J, with 12 bases in between. The CDR3 totals 15 residues. Looked up from germline, CDR1 is SGHTA and CDR2 is FQGTGA. DNA of the CDR3: TGTGCCAGCAGCCCCCCGGGAAAAAGCACAGATACGCAGTATTTT. Protein product: CASSPPGKSTDTQYF. Supplemented by reference TRBV7-3 and TRBJ2-3, the full variable domain reads GAGVSQTPSNKVTEKGKYVELRCDPISGHTALYWYRQSLGQGPEFLIYFQGTGAADDSGLPNDRFFAVRPEGSVSTLKIQRTERGDSAVYLCASSPPGKSTDTQYFGPGTRLTVL.

Only a few counts were recorded for this clone. The chain employs TRBV5-1 and TRBJ1-3; a possible D gene is TRBD1 (5 bases). V was trimmed by 7 bases and J by 0 bases, leaving 11 bases between them. CDR1 and CDR2 (germline): SGHRS, YFSETQ. The CDR3 length is 14 residues. The CDR3 DNA is TGCGCCAGCCGAGCAGGGTACTCTGGAAACACCATATATTTT. Translation gives CASRAGYSGNTIYF. The full variable domain, completed using reference TRBV5-1 and TRBJ1-3, is KAGVTQTPRYLIKTRGQQVTLSCSPISGHRSVSWYQQTPGQGLQFLFEYFSETQRNKGNFPGRFSGRQFSNSRSEMNVSTLELGDSALYLCASRAGYSGNTIYFGEGSWLTVV.

The chain has TRBV25-1 and TRBJ2-3; 13 bases line up with TRBD2. The CDR3 length is 18 residues. J was trimmed by 3 bases and V by 5 bases; bases with no gene match: 11. The germline V gene encodes CDR1 MGHDK and CDR2 SYGVNS. The CDR3 region is CASSRTSGRLRGTDTQYF. The CDR3 nucleotides are TGTGCCAGCAGTCGGACTAGCGGGAGACTACGAGGTACAGATACGCAGTATTTT.

The chain combines TRBV9 with TRBJ2-3; D gene unclear. V gave up 5 bases and J gave up 6 bases, with 10 bases separating them. Per germline, CDR1 SGDLS and CDR2 YYNGEE. The CDR3 consists of 12 residues. This CDR3 is CASSLNGDTQYF. The DNA for the CDR3 is TGTGCCAGCAGTCTAAACGGGGATACGCAGTATTTT.

This clone occurred a few times. The chain uses TRBV9 and TRBJ1-4, with TRBD1 matching 7 bases. In germline, CDR1 is SGDLS, CDR2 YYNGEE. Losses at the gene ends were 3 bases for V and 4 bases for J; bases not matched to a gene: 6. The length of the CDR3 is 15 residues. The CDR3 spells CASSERQGINEKLFF. Written as DNA, the CDR3 is TGTGCCAGCAGCGAGCGACAGGGCATTAATGAAAAACTGTTTTTT.

This clone was seen only a few times. J is TRBJ1-1 and V is TRBV30; a weak D match, TRBD1 (5 bases). The V gene's germline CDR1 is GTSNPN and CDR2 SVGIG (reference sequence). The V and J ends lost 0 bases and 5 bases respectively, with 13 bases between them. The CDR3 is 14 residues long. The CDR3: CAWSVTGGRTEAFF. The CDR3 DNA is TGTGCCTGGAGTGTAACGGGGGGAAGGACTGAAGCTTTCTTT.

This clone occurred a few times. The chain has TRBV30 and TRBJ1-5; D is possibly TRBD1 (5 bases). The germline CDR1 and CDR2 sequences are GTSNPN and SVGIG (reference sequence). The length of the CDR3 is 14 residues. Between the trimmed V and J ends, which lost 5 bases and 4 bases, there was a span of 15 bases. This CDR3 is CAWGGIRENQPQHF. The DNA for the CDR3 is TGTGCCTGGGGGGGGATTCGGGAAAATCAGCCCCAGCATTTT.

The chain joins TRBV28 to TRBJ2-2; TRBD1 might be the D (5 bases). CDR1 and CDR2 from the germline V gene are MDHEN and SYDVKM. Trimming cost V 5 bases and J 0 bases, with 13 bases left between them. The CDR3 spans 16 residues. Here the CDR3 DNA reads TGTGCCAGCAGTCCACCACAGGCAGCGAACACCGGGGAGCTGTTTTTT. Translated: CASSPPQAANTGELFF. Full variable domain (missing parts from reference TRBV28 and TRBJ2-2): DVKVTQSSRYLVKRTGEKVFLECVQDMDHENMFWYRQDPGLGLRLIYFSYDVKMKEKGDIPEGYSVSREKKERFSLILESASTNQTSMYLCASSPPQAANTGELFFGEGSRLTVL.

This chain joins TRBV6-1 and TRBJ2-7, with 12 bases identical to TRBD1. Germline CDR1 and CDR2: MNHNS and SASEGT. Germline trimming cut 2 bases from V and 5 bases from J; bases unmatched to any gene: 4. The CDR3 runs to 15 residues. The DNA for the CDR3 is TGTGCCAGCAGTGAACTGGGGACAGGGGGCCACGAGCAGTACTTC. Protein product: CASSELGTGGHEQYF.